This T cell receptor (beta chain) was recorded in a study of T and B cells in COVID-19 patients. Germline V gives CDR1 MNHNY, CDR2 SVGAGI (reference sequence). V lost 6 bases, J lost 7 bases, and 19 bases lay in between. The CDR3 is 15 amino acids. Multiplex PCR with BIOMED2 TRB-A/B primer pools amplified TRB rearrangements. From the multiplex PCR reads, TCRdb called clonotypes with MiXCR, one entry per CDR3 protein. The data hold 1,500 or so distinct CDR3 sequences, with more than 20% observed a single time. TRB was amplified from approximately 250-480 ng of blood genomic DNA. Study-level points and caveats: Active COVID-19 showed highly clonal TRB repertoires; recovery showed diversity and richness above healthy donors.

Sample share makes this clonotype medium-sized. The antigen is not known. Material: blood. This chain links TRBV6-6 with TRBJ1-5; the D gene is possibly TRBD1 (5 bases). The clonotype originates from a human donor with active COVID-19. The CDR3 DNA reads as TGTGCCAGCAGCCTGGCCATGGGGGATAGCCAGCCCCAGCATTTT. Its protein is CASSLAMGDSQPQHF.